These 13 T cell receptor beta chains came from one sample sequenced in a study of blood T cell repertoires in COVID-19. Some clones are missing from TCRdb's copy, which holds only in-frame ones; the method was immunoSEQ multiplex PCR. The data show roughly 20,000 clones, around 87% seen once. The sequenced sample was peripheral blood. These receptors were collected from a human donor in a cohort sampled during active COVID-19.

The chain carries TRBV27 and TRBJ1-3, with D unclear. The CDR3 runs to 16 residues. V shed 5 bases and J shed 1 base, with 15 bases lying between them. The germline CDR1 and CDR2 sequences are MNHEY and SMNVEV (reference sequence). CDR3 sequence reads: CASSKTRRESGNTIYF. Written as DNA, the CDR3 is TGTGCCAGCAGTAAAACCCGGAGGGAGTCTGGAAACACCATATATTTT.

This chain uses TRBV5-4 with TRBJ2-2, with 14 bases matching TRBD2. The CDR3 sequence is 17 residues long. CDR1 and CDR2 (germline): SGHNT, YYREEE (reference sequence). The ends lost 7 bases at V and 4 bases at J; junction bases unmatched: 9. CDR3 sequence: CASGGLAGGTATGELFF. The CDR3 DNA follows: TGTGCCAGCGGCGGACTAGCGGGAGGTACGGCCACCGGGGAGCTGTTTTTT.

The J gene is TRBJ2-5, the V gene TRBV29-1; TRBD1 agrees at 9 bases. The germline V gene encodes CDR1 SQVTM and CDR2 ANQGSEA. The CDR3 has 14 residues. Trimming cost V 7 bases and J 2 bases; bases outside gene matches: 8. CDR3 DNA sequence: TGCAGCGCGGTGGGACAGGGACTACAAGAGACCCAGTACTTC. Encoded protein: CSAVGQGLQETQYF.

This chain uses TRBV18 with TRBJ1-1, with a tentative D call TRBD1 (6 bases). This CDR3 has 13 amino acids. V lost 1 base to trimming and J lost 5 bases, with 8 bases between them. Germline V gene sequence: CDR1 KGHSH, CDR2 LQKENI. For the CDR3, the DNA is TGTGCCAGCTCACCACAGGGGGTAACTGAAGCTTTCTTT. Residues: CASSPQGVTEAFF. Full variable domain (missing parts from reference TRBV18 and TRBJ1-1): NAGVMQNPRHLVRRRGQEARLRCSPMKGHSHVYWYRQLPEEGLKFMVYLQKENIIDESGMPKERFSAEFPKEGPSILRIQQVVRGDSAAYFCASSPQGVTEAFFGQGTRLTVV.

This chain connects TRBV14 to TRBJ2-1; 7 positions agree with TRBD1. The germline V gene encodes CDR1 SGHDN and CDR2 FVKESK. The CDR3 runs 15 residues. Trimming removed 3 bases from V and 4 bases from J; junction bases left unmatched: 6. CDR3 nucleotide sequence: TGTGCCAGCAGCCAGATGGGACAGTCTTACAATGAGCAGTTCTTC. Its translation is CASSQMGQSYNEQFF.

V usage is TRBV2 and J usage is TRBJ2-7; 7 bases align to TRBD1. The trim removed 8 bases at V and 1 base at J, leaving 5 bases unmatched. Germline CDR1 is SNHLY and CDR2 is FYNNEI. The CDR3 sequence is 13 residues long. The CDR3 is CASLRTGSYEQYF. CDR3 nucleotide sequence: TGTGCCAGCCTCCGGACAGGTTCCTACGAGCAGTACTTC. Supplemented by reference TRBV2 and TRBJ2-7, the full variable domain reads EPEVTQTPSHQVTQMGQEVILRCVPISNHLYFYWYRQILGQKVEFLVSFYNNEISEKSEIFDDQFSVERPDGSNFTLKIRSTKLEDSAMYFCASLRTGSYEQYFGPGTRLTVT.

The chain combines TRBV24-1 with TRBJ1-1, with 10 bases that match TRBD1. J gave up 5 bases and V 6 bases, and 2 bases lay outside the gene matches. The germline gives CDR1 KGHDR, CDR2 SFDVKD. There are 13 residues in the CDR3. CDR3 amino acids: CATSPGQGTEAFF. The CDR3 DNA follows: TGTGCCACCAGTCCGGGACAGGGGACTGAAGCTTTCTTT.

This clone was found once. J is TRBJ2-7 and V is TRBV18; D is uncertain. The germline gives CDR1 KGHSH, CDR2 LQKENI. Trimming left V 3 bases short and J 3 bases short, with 3 bases between. The CDR3 spans 11 residues. In nucleotides, the CDR3 is TGTGCCAGCTCACCCCTCTACGAGCAGTACTTC. Its translation is CASSPLYEQYF.

This chain links TRBV15 with TRBJ1-3; D remains ambiguous. V was shortened by 0 bases and J by 7 bases, with 19 bases between the two germline ends. This CDR3 spans 17 amino acids. Germline V CDR1 and CDR2: LNHNV, YYDKDF (reference sequence). The CDR3 region has the DNA TGTGCCACCAGCAGAGATTGGGCCGGAGGATTGGACAACACCATATATTTT. Protein sequence: CATSRDWAGGLDNTIYF. The whole variable domain, filled in from reference TRBV15 and TRBJ1-3, reads DAMVIQNPRYQVTQFGKPVTLSCSQTLNHNVMYWYQQKSSQAPKLLFHYYDKDFNNEADTPDNFQSRRPNTSFCFLDIRSPGLGDTAMYLCATSRDWAGGLDNTIYFGEGSWLTVV.

The rearrangement links TRBV18 to TRBJ1-1; 8 bases match TRBD1. Trimming took 0 bases from V and 4 from J; bases not matched to a gene: 7. This CDR3 has 16 amino acids. The germline CDR1 and CDR2 sequences are KGHSH and LQKENI. The CDR3 loop is CASSPPKWTGPTEAFF. CDR3 DNA sequence: TGTGCCAGCTCACCACCGAAATGGACAGGGCCCACTGAAGCTTTCTTT.

The genes are TRBV24-1 and TRBJ2-1, with 10 bases lining up with TRBD2. The V gene's germline CDR1 is KGHDR and CDR2 SFDVKD. This CDR3 has 16 amino acids. Trimming took 4 bases from V and 5 from J; bases not matched to a gene: 7. The CDR3 loop reads CATSDPGTSDHNEQFF. The CDR3 DNA sequence: TGTGCCACCAGTGACCCCGGGACTAGCGACCACAATGAGCAGTTCTTC.

The chain is built from TRBV5-6 and TRBJ1-5; D is possibly TRBD1 (5 bases). This CDR3 is built from 12 residues. V was pared by 3 bases and J by 9 bases, with 10 bases between. Per germline, CDR1 SGHDT and CDR2 YYEEEE. CDR3 coding DNA: TGTGCCAGCAGCTCACTAAGGGGGCCCCAGCATTTT. It codes for CASSSLRGPQHF.

In nucleotides, the CDR3 is TGTGCCAGCAGCGCACTCGACAGGACTAGGGGGACCAACGTCCTGACTTTC. Translation: CASSALDRTRGTNVLTF. The V call is TRBV7-9, the J call TRBJ2-6; possibly TRBD2 for D (7 bases). Trimming removed 5 bases from V and 8 bases from J, with 22 bases in between. CDR1 is SEHNR, CDR2 FQNEAQ, per germline (reference sequence). This CDR3 region has 17 residues.